The 30 T cell receptor beta chains presented below share a single source sample, sequenced in a study of cytomegalovirus exposure and HLA in healthy donors. The table came from immunoSEQ multiplex PCR; TCRdb's copy has only in-frame clones and leaves some out. The table lists 150,000 or so clones, 85% to 90% of them singletons. Sequenced sample: PBMCs. Receptors were obtained from a young woman in good health and CMV-seropositive.

Only a few counts were recorded for this clone. V gene TRBV11-3 combines with J gene TRBJ2-5, with 7 bases aligning to TRBD1. The CDR3 contains 15 residues. Germline-derived CDR1 and CDR2 are SGHNT and YENEEA. With 3 bases clipped from V and 2 bases from J, the junction kept 6 bases outside the gene matches. CDR3 nucleotide sequence: TGTGCCAGCAGCTTGACAGGGTTAGCTCAAGAGACCCAGTACTTC. Translation gives CASSLTGLAQETQYF.

The chain uses TRBV5-6 and TRBJ2-7; 9 bases fit TRBD1. CDR1 and CDR2 (germline): SGHDT, YYEEEE. This CDR3 has 14 amino acids. With V trimmed by 4 bases and J by 7 bases, 9 bases remained unmatched. CDR3 coding DNA: TGTGCCAGCAGCGGGAGACAGGGGGTTCAAGAGCAGTACTTC. This gives the protein CASSGRQGVQEQYF.

V usage is TRBV10-3 and J usage is TRBJ2-3; 10 positions match TRBD2. The junction had 13 bases not matched to a gene; V was cut back by 6 bases and J by 1 base. This CDR3 spans 18 amino acids. Germline V gene data show CDR1 as ENHRY and CDR2 as SYGVKD. The CDR3 spells CAIRGTPSGGPGTDTQYF. In nucleotides, the CDR3 is TGTGCCATCAGGGGTACCCCTAGCGGGGGCCCTGGCACAGATACGCAGTATTTT.

The V gene is TRBV7-2, the J gene TRBJ1-1; TRBD1 is a possible D gene (5 bases). Trimming stripped 5 bases from V and 7 bases from J, with 14 bases between. The germline V gene has CDR1 SGHTA and CDR2 FQGNSA. The length of the CDR3 is 13 residues. The CDR3 coding sequence is TGTGCCAGCAGCACCCGCCGGGGGTTTGAAGCTTTCTTT. Encoded protein: CASSTRRGFEAFF.

V gene TRBV7-2 combines with J gene TRBJ1-1, with TRBD1 matching over 7 bases. Trimming at V came to 4 bases and at J to 1 base, leaving 3 bases not matched to a gene. The CDR3 is 14 amino acids. Germline CDR1 SGHTA, CDR2 FQGNSA. The CDR3 DNA reads as TGTGCCAGCAGCTCTTGGACAGGGAACACTGAAGCTTTCTTT. Protein: CASSSWTGNTEAFF.

The V gene is TRBV5-6, the J gene TRBJ2-1, with D maybe TRBD1 (5 bases). Trimming removed 2 bases from V and 5 bases from J, with 11 bases in between. The CDR3 covers 14 residues. Germline values: CDR1 SGHDT, CDR2 YYEEEE. The CDR3 reads CASSFIQVNNEQFF. The CDR3 DNA reads as TGTGCCAGCAGCTTTATACAGGTGAACAATGAGCAGTTCTTC.

This rearrangement joins TRBV5-1 to TRBJ2-7; D is possibly TRBD1 (6 bases). Trimming cost V 4 bases and J 3 bases, with 14 bases left between them. CDR1 SGHRS and CDR2 YFSETQ come from the germline V gene. The CDR3 totals 14 residues. The CDR3 DNA is TGCGCCAGCAGCCAAACAGGGTTGGTCTACGAGCAGTACTTC. Encoded protein: CASSQTGLVYEQYF.

V usage is TRBV5-5 and J usage is TRBJ2-2, with a possible D match to TRBD1 (6 bases). CDR3 length: 12 residues. Germline V gives CDR1 SGHKS, CDR2 YYEKEE (reference sequence). Trimming stripped 4 bases from V and 9 bases from J, with 10 bases between. The CDR3 DNA reads as TGTGCCAGCAGCGCAACAGGGTGGGAGCTGTTTTTT. As protein: CASSATGWELFF.

The V gene is TRBV7-9, the J gene TRBJ2-1, with TRBD2 matching 8 bases. The germline V gene has CDR1 SEHNR and CDR2 FQNEAQ (reference sequence). This CDR3 spans 15 amino acids. The J segment lost 7 bases and the V segment lost 2 bases, leaving 7 bases of the junction unmatched. The CDR3 here is CASSLRTGGTNEQFF. The CDR3 DNA reads as TGTGCCAGCAGCTTAAGAACGGGGGGGACGAATGAGCAGTTCTTC.

The chain carries TRBV30 and TRBJ1-1; D is unclear. This CDR3 has 12 amino acids. Germline loops: CDR1 GTSNPN, CDR2 SVGIG (reference sequence). Trimming stripped 8 bases from V and 0 bases from J, with 10 bases between. CDR3 DNA sequence: TGTGCCGGAGACCGACTGAACACTGAAGCTTTCTTT. This encodes CAGDRLNTEAFF.

The chain couples TRBV28 to TRBJ2-1, with 7 bases aligning to TRBD1. Germline trimming cut 9 bases from V and 2 bases from J; bases unmatched to any gene: 4. The CDR3 contains 13 residues. Germline CDR1 is MDHEN and CDR2 is SYDVKM. The CDR3 protein is CASRDSTYNEQFF. In DNA form, the CDR3 reads TGTGCCAGTCGGGACAGTACCTACAATGAGCAGTTCTTC. Filled out from reference TRBV28 and TRBJ2-1, the complete variable domain reads DVKVTQSSRYLVKRTGEKVFLECVQDMDHENMFWYRQDPGLGLRLIYFSYDVKMKEKGDIPEGYSVSREKKERFSLILESASTNQTSMYLCASRDSTYNEQFFGPGTRLTVL.

This clone was detected only a few times. V gene TRBV6-6 combines with J gene TRBJ1-1; no firm D call. The ends were cut back, 6 bases at V and 6 bases at J, with 20 bases in the middle. Germline loops: CDR1 MNHNY, CDR2 SVGAGI (reference sequence). This CDR3 is built from 15 residues. The CDR3 sequence is CASSPRGEGEAEAFF. The CDR3 DNA sequence: TGTGCCAGCAGCCCCCGCGGCGAGGGTGAAGCTGAAGCTTTCTTT.

The sample holds one count of this clone. This chain links TRBV7-9 with TRBJ1-2, with D maybe TRBD1 (5 bases). Germline CDR1 reads SEHNR; CDR2 reads FQNEAQ (reference sequence). The CDR3 consists of 12 residues. V was clipped by 5 bases and J by 7 bases, with 11 bases between them. This CDR3 is CASSPGGIGYTF. The CDR3 nucleotides read TGTGCCAGCAGCCCCGGGGGAATTGGCTACACCTTC.

Only one count was recorded for this clone. The chain combines TRBV18 with TRBJ1-6, with D maybe TRBD1 (6 bases). CDR1 and CDR2 from the germline V gene are KGHSH and LQKENI. The CDR3 extends over 14 amino acids. V lost 6 bases, J lost 8 bases, and 14 bases lay in between. In nucleotides, the CDR3 is TGTGCCAGCTCCGAACAGGGCGGTCATTCACCCCTCCACTTT. This translates into CASSEQGGHSPLHF. The whole variable domain, filled in from reference TRBV18 and TRBJ1-6, reads NAGVMQNPRHLVRRRGQEARLRCSPMKGHSHVYWYRQLPEEGLKFMVYLQKENIIDESGMPKERFSAEFPKEGPSILRIQQVVRGDSAAYFCASSEQGGHSPLHFGNGTRLTVT.

The genes are TRBV7-6 and TRBJ2-7; 10 bases are a match to TRBD1. The CDR3 spans 15 residues. V shed 1 base and J 7 bases; nucleotides not matched to a gene: 7. CDR1 is SGHVS and CDR2 is FNYEAQ in the germline V gene. The CDR3 DNA is TGTGCCAGCAGCTTAGGAGGGACAGGGGCCTTAGAGCAGTACTTC. It translates to CASSLGGTGALEQYF.

V gene TRBV4-2 combines with J gene TRBJ2-3; tentatively, D is TRBD2 (7 bases). Per the germline V gene, CDR1 is LGHNA and CDR2 is YNFKEQ. The CDR3 loop spans 19 amino acids. V lost 0 bases, J lost 2 bases, and 21 bases lay in between. CDR3 sequence (DNA): TGTGCCAGCAGCCAAGAGTGGGGTAGAGGGGGGGCTAACACAGATACGCAGTATTTT. This gives the protein CASSQEWGRGGANTDTQYF.

The CDR3, as DNA: TGTGCCAGTAGTTTGGGACAGGGGCTCTCCTACGAGCAGTACTTC. Its protein is CASSLGQGLSYEQYF. This chain uses TRBV19 with TRBJ2-7; 10 bases line up with TRBD1. CDR1 and CDR2 (germline): LNHDA, SQIVND (reference sequence). The CDR3 has 15 residues. Trimming removed 5 bases from V and 0 bases from J; junction bases left unmatched: 4.

This chain connects TRBV6-5 to TRBJ2-5; no clear D gene. The germline V gene encodes CDR1 MNHEY and CDR2 SVGAGI. The V end lost 7 bases, the J end lost 2 bases, and 14 bases lay between the germline ends. The CDR3 consists of 14 residues. CDR3 DNA sequence: TGTGCCAGCAAAGGAGCAGCGAAACAAGAGACCCAGTACTTC. This translates into CASKGAAKQETQYF.

J is TRBJ1-2 and V is TRBV7-2; a weak D match, TRBD1 (5 bases). The CDR3 spans 13 residues. Looked up from germline, CDR1 is SGHTA and CDR2 is FQGNSA. Trimming removed 1 base at V and 3 bases at J, with 6 bases between. The CDR3, as DNA: TGTGCCAGCAGCTTAGGACAGTACTATGGCTACACCTTC. It encodes CASSLGQYYGYTF.

The chain is built from TRBV7-8 and TRBJ1-3, with D possibly TRBD1 on 6 matching bases. The CDR3 is made up of 18 amino acids. V lost 5 bases to trimming and J lost 0 bases, with 20 bases between them. Germline CDR1 is SGHVS and CDR2 is FQNEAQ. The CDR3 DNA is TGTGCCAGCAGCCCCAAAGCCGGGACATCAAGCTCTGGAAACACCATATATTTT. Protein product: CASSPKAGTSSSGNTIYF. The variable domain in full, completed from reference TRBV7-8 and TRBJ1-3, reads GAGVSQSPRYKVAKRGQDVALRCDPISGHVSLFWYQQALGQGPEFLTYFQNEAQLDKSGLPSDRFFAERPEGSVSTLKIQRTQQEDSAVYLCASSPKAGTSSSGNTIYFGEGSWLTVV.

The J gene is TRBJ1-5, the V gene TRBV28; 9 bases align to TRBD1. The CDR3 spans 15 residues. Germline CDR1 MDHEN, CDR2 SYDVKM. The trim removed 5 bases at V and 7 bases at J, leaving 9 bases unmatched. Here the CDR3 reads CASSPTDRGGQPQHF. In DNA form, the CDR3 reads TGTGCCAGCAGTCCTACGGACAGGGGTGGGCAGCCCCAGCATTTT.

This sequence joins TRBV6-1 and TRBJ1-1; 7 nucleotides match TRBD1. The germline V gene encodes CDR1 MNHNS and CDR2 SASEGT. This CDR3 spans 11 amino acids. J gave up 4 bases and V 7 bases, and 0 bases lay outside the gene matches. CDR3 DNA sequence: TGTGCCAGCAACAGGGGCACTGAAGCTTTCTTT. Protein sequence: CASNRGTEAFF.

The chain carries TRBV5-4 and TRBJ2-1; 8 positions agree with TRBD2. The trim removed 4 bases at V and 7 bases at J, leaving 4 bases unmatched. Germline V CDR1 and CDR2: SGHNT, YYREEE (reference sequence). The CDR3 length is 13 residues. CDR3 residues: CASSLRGGNEQFF. CDR3 nucleotide sequence: TGTGCCAGCAGCCTTCGGGGGGGGAATGAGCAGTTCTTC.

The chain recombines TRBV5-1 with TRBJ1-4; TRBD1 agrees at 7 bases. This CDR3 is built from 14 residues. The J segment lost 2 bases and the V segment lost 5 bases, leaving 3 bases of the junction unmatched. Germline V CDR1 and CDR2: SGHRS, YFSETQ. This CDR3 is CASRVTGTNEKLFF. CDR3 sequence (DNA): TGCGCCAGCAGAGTGACAGGGACTAATGAAAAACTGTTTTTT. Drawing the rest from reference TRBV5-1 and TRBJ1-4, the complete variable domain is KAGVTQTPRYLIKTRGQQVTLSCSPISGHRSVSWYQQTPGQGLQFLFEYFSETQRNKGNFPGRFSGRQFSNSRSEMNVSTLELGDSALYLCASRVTGTNEKLFFGSGTQLSVL.

V gene TRBV5-5 combines with J gene TRBJ2-7, with 9 bases that match TRBD1. With V trimmed by 4 bases and J by 3 bases, 8 bases remained unmatched. CDR1 SGHKS and CDR2 YYEKEE come from the germline V gene (reference sequence). The CDR3 is made up of 15 amino acids. CDR3 in DNA: TGTGCCAGCAGCCCTGCCCCGACAGGGGGCTACGAGCAGTACTTC. It codes for CASSPAPTGGYEQYF.

The gene calls are TRBV7-2 and TRBJ1-6; 7 bases agree with TRBD1. Germline-derived CDR1 and CDR2 are SGHTA and FQGNSA. The CDR3 extends over 14 amino acids. V lost 1 base to trimming and J lost 7 bases; unmatched junction nucleotides: 1. The CDR3 DNA follows: TGTGCCAGCAGCTTAGACAGGGGAAATTCACCCCTCCACTTT. Its translation: CASSLDRGNSPLHF.

This chain uses TRBV19 with TRBJ2-3, with a possible D match to TRBD2 (6 bases). The CDR3 spans 14 residues. Germline assignment: CDR1 LNHDA and CDR2 SQIVND (reference sequence). V lost 8 bases and J lost 0, with 12 bases in between. CDR3 in DNA: TGTGCCAGTGCATACGGGACTAGCACAGATACGCAGTATTTT. Its translation is CASAYGTSTDTQYF.

This sequence joins TRBV6-4 and TRBJ2-1, with 9 bases fitting TRBD2. Germline CDR1 and CDR2: MRHNA and SNTAGT. The V segment lost 6 bases and the J segment 9 bases; nucleotides outside the gene matches: 9. The CDR3 is 14 residues long. The CDR3 DNA follows: TGTGCCAGCAGCGCCGGGACTAGCTCCCGTGAGCAGTTCTTC. Translation gives CASSAGTSSREQFF.

The chain couples TRBV2 to TRBJ1-4, with 7 bases fitting TRBD1. From germline, CDR1 is SNHLY and CDR2 FYNNEI. The CDR3 has 15 residues. V trimming: 1 base; J trimming: 9 bases; junction bases outside the gene matches: 8. The CDR3 DNA reads TGTGCCAGCAGTGAAGGAGGACAGGCTTCTCAAAAACTGTTTTTT. This codes for CASSEGGQASQKLFF.

A note on this clone: At one end the junction does not follow the germline gene, possibly because of a read error. The chain joins TRBV7-7 to TRBJ1-1; D call uncertain. In germline, CDR1 is SSHAT, CDR2 FNYEAQ (reference sequence). The length of the CDR3 is 13 residues. CDR3 nucleotide sequence: TGTGCTAGCAGTTCGGAGCAAGGAAGTGAAGCTTTCTTT. Its translation: CASSSEQGSEAFF.